This T cell receptor beta chain came from a study of blood T cell repertoires in COVID-19. Study-level information: From the United States, Italy and Spain came samples of acute and convalescent COVID-19.

Everyone who took part was about 18 to 90 years old, and they came from 20 to 25 US areas. V was clipped by 3 bases and J by 7 bases; unmatched bases: 5. CDR1 SGHTA and CDR2 FQGNSA come from the germline V gene. The CDR3 totals 13 residues. Per the original data handling: How many nucleated cells were present was estimated from reference gene primer amplification. Clones were read by immunoSEQ multiplex PCR, and TCRdb kept only the in-frame ones, dropping some. That table furnishes V, J and clone size, whereas the DNA furnished D and trimming. The sample lists 200,000 to 300,000 clones, approximately 88% occurring once.

This clonotype originated in a woman between 40 and 55 years old with acute COVID-19. The rearrangement joins TRBV7-2 to TRBJ1-1; 7 bases agree with TRBD1. Sequences were obtained from PBMCs or T cells enriched from blood (not recorded which). The CDR3 DNA reads as TGTGCCAGCAGCTTCCAGGGGGATGGTGAAGCTTTCTTT. It is translated as CASSFQGDGEAFF.